This record covers a single T cell receptor (beta chain). Via MiXCR, TCRdb re-called the RACE reads, giving one row per CDR3 protein. The sample holds around 250,000 distinct CDR3 sequences, 8.6% seen once. This sample is drawn from a study of human T cells and chemical hapten exposure. The time point was: pre-sensitization, week 0. Specified treatment: therapeutic diphenylcyclopropenone sensitization with weekly scalp DPC. Non-pregnant alopecia patients aged 18 to 70, suitable for DPC therapy. The sequence was collected from a woman between 40 and 50 years old with alopecia areata. Some clones in this sample may be carry-over from other donors' samples. The sequences come from whole blood, collected in connection with sensitization to the hapten diphenylcyclopropenone (DPC).

CDR3 amino acids: CASSYSIQVPNYGYTF. The DNA of the CDR3 is TGTGCCAGCAGTTACTCGATCCAGGTTCCTAACTATGGCTACACCTTC. The gene calls are TRBV6-2 or TRBV6-3 and TRBJ1-2; D ambiguous. This CDR3 region has 16 residues. The ends were cut back, 0 bases at V and 0 bases at J, with 11 bases in the middle. From germline, CDR1 is MNHEY and CDR2 SVGEGT.